This T cell receptor (beta chain) stems from a study of a mutant IDH1 vaccine in newly diagnosed glioma. Points from the study as a whole: The authors found pseudoprogression apparently unrelated to changes in top peripheral T cell clonotypes.

Some clones are missing from TCRdb's copy, which holds only in-frame ones; the method was immunoSEQ multiplex PCR. This table holds about 83,000 clones, more than 80% found once. The V gene's germline CDR1 is GTSNPN and CDR2 SVGIG (reference sequence). Trimming removed 5 bases from V and 6 bases from J, with 11 bases in between. The CDR3 extends over 12 amino acids. The time point is: week 47, end of study. Every vaccination contained 300 ug of the mutant IDH1 20-mer peptide and was paired with topical imiquimod. A remark on this clone: Antigen unknown.

The sequence came from a man in his forties with glioma. The V and J genes are TRBV30 and TRBJ2-4; D remains ambiguous. The sequenced sample was PBMCs, obtained from a glioma patient whose treatment included an IDH1 peptide vaccine. CDR3 in amino acids: CAWGTYGNIQYF. Written as DNA, the CDR3 is TGTGCCTGGGGTACCTACGGAAACATTCAGTACTTC.